The TCR beta chain under discussion was sequenced for a study of cytomegalovirus exposure and HLA in healthy donors. Overall study context: There were 85 million or so unique TCRs (from HLA-typed donors) in an early data release. Study outcomes and limitations: A prior analysis recorded that most TCR beta V segments were productive about 87% or about 30% of the time.

In regard to this clone: Its antigen is not known.

The length of the CDR3 is 15 residues. J gave up 8 bases and V 6 bases, and 10 bases lay outside the gene matches. Germline loops: CDR1 MNHEY, CDR2 SVGAGI. Both 60 Vbeta primers and 13 Jbeta primers went into the PCR. The authors' processing: An analysis that came later counted roughly 80 million unique TCR beta chains, 10 million to 12 million shared. Using immunoSEQ multiplex PCR, the repertoire was profiled, and TCRdb retains in-frame clones only, with some absent. V and J calls and clone size are those listed in that table; D and trimming were worked out from the DNA. The table has tens of thousands of clones, approximately 80% seen once.

The receptor's source is a woman aged 18-30 years in good health and CMV-seropositive. V usage is TRBV6-5 and J usage is TRBJ1-4; 9 bases match TRBD1. The sequenced sample consisted of PBMCs. The CDR3 DNA sequence: TGTGCCAGCAGACCACTAACAGGGGGCATAGAAAAACTGTTTTTT. Its protein product is CASRPLTGGIEKLFF.